These 25 T cell receptor beta chains originate from one sample sequenced in a study of shared clonotypes between healthy human individuals. Using immunoSEQ multiplex PCR, the repertoire was profiled, and TCRdb retains in-frame clones only, with some absent. Here the sample spans roughly 2.2 million clones, more than 80% being singletons. The sample was naive CD4+ T cells from PBMCs. Indicated subset: CD45RA+ positively selected. Source of these receptors: a man younger than 30 in good health. Some clones in this sample may be carry-over from other donors' samples.

V is TRBV6-1 and J is TRBJ2-2; TRBD2 might be the D (6 bases). Germline V gives CDR1 MNHNS, CDR2 SASEGT. Trimming stripped 2 bases from V and 1 base from J, with 8 bases between. This CDR3 is 15 amino acids long. CDR3 residues: CASSEIGRNTGELFF. CDR3 in DNA: TGTGCCAGCAGTGAAATCGGGAGGAACACCGGGGAGCTGTTTTTT.

The chain employs TRBV4-3 and TRBJ1-2, with D tentatively TRBD1 (5 bases). There are 13 residues in the CDR3. Germline values: CDR1 LGHNA, CDR2 YSLEER. Trimming cost V 4 bases and J 8 bases, with 14 bases left between them. Written as DNA, the CDR3 is TGCGCCAGCAGCCCCGGGCCTTGGGACGGCTACACCTTC. Translation: CASSPGPWDGYTF.

This chain connects TRBV5-1 to TRBJ2-2, with D possibly called TRBD1 or TRBD2 (5 bases each). Germline-derived CDR1 and CDR2 are SGHRS and YFSETQ. The CDR3 has 16 amino acids. V was trimmed by 0 bases and J by 0 bases, leaving 9 bases between them. In DNA form, the CDR3 reads TGCGCCAGCAGCTTGGCGCTGGGGGCGAACACCGGGGAGCTGTTTTTT. Translation: CASSLALGANTGELFF.

J is TRBJ2-2 and V is TRBV7-9; 7 bases align to TRBD2. V dropped 2 bases and J dropped 6; count of bases not matched to a gene: 12. CDR1 SEHNR and CDR2 FQNEAQ come from the germline V gene (reference sequence). The CDR3 loop spans 17 amino acids. CDR3 protein: CASSLKASGKVAGELFF. In DNA, the CDR3 is TGTGCCAGCAGCTTAAAAGCGAGCGGGAAGGTAGCCGGGGAGCTGTTTTTT.

V and J are TRBV9 and TRBJ2-7, with D tentatively TRBD1 or TRBD2 (5 bases each). Germline V gene data show CDR1 as SGDLS and CDR2 as YYNGEE. The V gene lost 3 bases and the J gene lost 5 bases, with 21 bases spanning the gap. The CDR3 runs 16 residues. As DNA, the CDR3 is TGTGCCAGCAGCGGGATGGGGACGCCCGAGGACCACGAGCAGTACTTC. Protein: CASSGMGTPEDHEQYF. Supplemented by reference TRBV9 and TRBJ2-7, the full variable domain reads DSGVTQTPKHLITATGQRVTLRCSPRSGDLSVYWYQQSLDQGLQFLIQYYNGEERAKGNILERFSAQQFPDLHSELNLSSLELGDSALYFCASSGMGTPEDHEQYFGPGTRLTVT.

Points on this clone: Other DNA variants within this sample encode the same CDR3. The CDR3 bases are TGTGCCAGCAGTTACTCGGCGGGCTTCTCCTACGAGCAGTACTTC. Its translation is CASSYSAGFSYEQYF. The chain is built from TRBV6-5 and TRBJ2-7; D may be TRBD2 (5 bases). Germline V gene lookup returns CDR1 MNHEY and CDR2 SVGAGI. This CDR3 comprises 15 residues. Trimming pared 0 bases from V and 0 bases from J, leaving 9 bases between.

The chain uses TRBV18 and TRBJ2-2; TRBD1 matches at 7 bases. Per germline, CDR1 KGHSH and CDR2 LQKENI. V gave up 2 bases and J gave up 5 bases; unmatched junction bases: 8. This CDR3 has 16 residues. CDR3 bases: TGTGCCAGCTCACCAGCTATGTCAGGGGGTACCGGGGAGCTGTTTTTT. Residues: CASSPAMSGGTGELFF.

The gene calls are TRBV11-2 and TRBJ1-5, with D perhaps TRBD1 (5 bases). This CDR3 is built from 13 residues. Germline CDR1 is SGHAT and CDR2 is FQNNGV. V shed 0 bases and J shed 12 bases, with 12 bases lying between them. The CDR3 protein is CASSLDIQGNQHF. The CDR3 DNA sequence: TGTGCCAGCAGCTTAGATATCCAGGGAAACCAGCATTTT.

The chain is built from TRBV30 and TRBJ2-5; TRBD2 aligns across 9 bases. V shed 5 bases and J 5 bases; nucleotides not matched to a gene: 6. CDR3 size: 13 residues. CDR1 is GTSNPN, CDR2 SVGIG, per germline (reference sequence). The CDR3 loop is CAWEPTSGETQYF. The CDR3 DNA sequence: TGTGCCTGGGAACCTACTAGCGGGGAGACCCAGTACTTC.

The V gene is TRBV11-2, the J gene TRBJ1-3; D is unresolved. CDR3 length: 17 amino acids. Per the germline V gene, CDR1 is SGHAT and CDR2 is FQNNGV. Trimming removed 0 bases at V and 0 bases at J, with 12 bases between. The CDR3 loop reads CASSLDRQFNSGNTIYF. CDR3 sequence (DNA): TGTGCCAGCAGCTTAGATCGTCAGTTCAACTCTGGAAACACCATATATTTT.

The rearrangement links TRBV7-2 to TRBJ1-5; D may be TRBD1 (6 bases). Germline V gene data show CDR1 as SGHTA and CDR2 as FQGNSA. Between the trimmed V and J ends, which lost 1 base and 5 bases, there was a span of 9 bases. The CDR3 has 14 residues. CDR3 sequence: CASSLDPGDQPQHF. In DNA, the CDR3 is TGTGCCAGCAGCTTAGATCCAGGGGATCAGCCCCAGCATTTT.

The chain combines TRBV5-6 with TRBJ1-2; D not certain. V was cut by 0 bases and J by 8 bases, with 11 bases left in between. Germline assignment: CDR1 SGHDT and CDR2 YYEEEE. The CDR3 has 13 residues. CDR3 bases: TGTGCCAGCAGCTTGGCTGAGGGTGGCGGCTACACCTTC. This translates into CASSLAEGGGYTF. The full variable domain, with the rest looked up from reference TRBV5-6 and TRBJ1-2, is DAGVTQSPTHLIKTRGQQVTLRCSPKSGHDTVSWYQQALGQGPQFIFQYYEEEERQRGNFPDRFSGHQFPNYSSELNVNALLLGDSALYLCASSLAEGGGYTFGSGTRLTVV.

A single count supports this clone. J is TRBJ2-2 and V is TRBV7-9; unclear D gene. Trimming shortened V by 5 bases and J by 7 bases, and 11 bases separated the two germline ends. The CDR3 contains 13 residues. The germline V gene encodes CDR1 SEHNR and CDR2 FQNEAQ (reference sequence). CDR3 coding DNA: TGTGCCAGCAGCGTCATTGGGGTCGGGGAGCTGTTTTTT. Residues: CASSVIGVGELFF.

The genes are TRBV27 and TRBJ2-7; D gene uncertain. The CDR3 totals 13 residues. From germline, CDR1 is MNHEY and CDR2 SMNVEV (reference sequence). Trimming pared 8 bases from V and 3 bases from J, leaving 14 bases between. CDR3 coding DNA: TGTGCCAGCGAAACCTTCATAGACTACGAGCAGTACTTC. Its protein product is CASETFIDYEQYF.

The V and J genes are TRBV6-6 and TRBJ1-2; possible D gene TRBD1, 5 bases. V was cut by 6 bases and J by 4 bases, with 15 bases left in between. The CDR3 sequence is 14 residues long. Germline values: CDR1 MNHNY, CDR2 SVGAGI (reference sequence). CDR3 region: CASSPSTGGYGYTF. As DNA, the CDR3 is TGTGCCAGCAGCCCCTCCACAGGAGGCTATGGCTACACCTTC.

The chain uses TRBV18 and TRBJ1-4; TRBD1 matches at 8 bases. Losses at the gene ends were 5 bases for V and 5 bases for J; bases not matched to a gene: 7. The CDR3 extends over 15 amino acids. CDR1 is KGHSH and CDR2 is LQKENI in the germline V gene. The CDR3 nucleotides read TGTGCCAGCTCATCTCCAGGGGGCCCGAATGAAAAACTGTTTTTT. Translating gives CASSSPGGPNEKLFF.

This clone was detected once. V and J are TRBV9 and TRBJ2-3; weak D call: TRBD2 (5 bases). CDR3 length: 13 amino acids. V lost 5 bases and J 4 bases, leaving 11 bases between the germline ends. Germline CDR1 SGDLS, CDR2 YYNGEE. DNA of the CDR3: TGTGCCAGCAGTCAAGAGGGTCCAGATACGCAGTATTTT. Translating gives CASSQEGPDTQYF.

The chain uses TRBV5-5 and TRBJ1-5; D remains ambiguous. The CDR3 has 14 amino acids. The V gene's germline CDR1 is SGHKS and CDR2 YYEKEE (reference sequence). The V end was cut by 0 bases, the J end by 4 bases, with 8 bases between. The CDR3 nucleotides read TGTGCCAGCAGCTTGGGGCGGCCTAATCAGCCCCAGCATTTT. It translates to CASSLGRPNQPQHF.

This clone was seen a single time. The identical CDR3 is also encoded by other nucleotide sequences in the sample. The rearrangement links TRBV29-1 to TRBJ2-1, with D tentatively TRBD1 (5 bases). CDR3 length: 13 amino acids. Germline CDR1 reads SQVTM; CDR2 reads ANQGSEA. V was clipped by 7 bases and J by 0 bases, with 10 bases between them. CDR3 DNA sequence: TGCAGCGCTTGGACAAGCTCCTACAATGAGCAGTTCTTC. The encoded protein is CSAWTSSYNEQFF.

The chain carries TRBV28 and TRBJ2-5; D might be TRBD2 (6 bases). The CDR3 runs 16 residues. Germline assignment: CDR1 MDHEN and CDR2 SYDVKM. With 3 bases removed from V and 4 bases from J, the gap between germline ends came to 18 bases. CDR3 nucleotides: TGTGCCAGCAGTTTTGGGTCGGCCGGGGACTCAGAGACCCAGTACTTC. Translating it yields CASSFGSAGDSETQYF.

The chain employs TRBV6-1 and TRBJ1-2, with D uncertain. V dropped 8 bases and J dropped 2 bases, with 9 bases sitting between them. CDR1 and CDR2 from the germline V gene are MNHNS and SASEGT. CDR3 length: 12 residues. CDR3 in amino acids: CASSQLNYGYTF. The CDR3 coding sequence is TGTGCCAGCTCCCAATTGAACTATGGCTACACCTTC.

This rearrangement joins TRBV28 to TRBJ2-3; D remains ambiguous. There are 16 residues in the CDR3. The V gene's germline CDR1 is MDHEN and CDR2 SYDVKM. Trimming took off 6 bases at V and 2 bases at J, with 18 bases between the two ends. CDR3 sequence: CASSVPQVEYTDTQYF. CDR3 sequence (DNA): TGTGCCAGCAGCGTCCCTCAAGTTGAATACACAGATACGCAGTATTTT.

This sequence joins TRBV28 and TRBJ1-3, with D perhaps TRBD1 (5 bases). This CDR3 has 12 residues. V was trimmed by 2 bases and J by 14 bases, leaving 13 bases between them. Germline V lookup: CDR1 MDHEN, CDR2 SYDVKM. The CDR3 region has the DNA TGTGCCAGCAGTTTAAGGTTTAGGGGTGTATATTTT. Its protein is CASSLRFRGVYF.

The J gene is TRBJ2-2, the V gene TRBV5-1, with 9 bases aligning to TRBD1. This CDR3 is built from 17 residues. The ends lost 3 bases at V and 6 bases at J; junction bases unmatched: 12. Germline V gene data show CDR1 as SGHRS and CDR2 as YFSETQ. The CDR3 DNA is TGCGCCAGCAGCTCGAGGGGACCGGACAGGGGTGCCGGGGAGCTGTTTTTT. Protein product: CASSSRGPDRGAGELFF.

About this clone: The same CDR3 is also encoded by other DNA sequences in this sample. The chain employs TRBV27 and TRBJ1-2, with D possibly TRBD1 on 5 matching bases. The germline gives CDR1 MNHEY, CDR2 SMNVEV (reference sequence). V lost 3 bases, J lost 4 bases, and 9 bases lay in between. The CDR3 extends over 13 amino acids. DNA for the CDR3: TGTGCCAGCAGTTTTCGAGGGGCCTATGGCTACACCTTC. Translating it yields CASSFRGAYGYTF.